Listed below are T cell receptor beta chains from one sample, sequenced in a study of neurological immune-mediated disorders. TCRdb independently ran MiXCR on the 5' RACE reads; one entry per CDR3 protein. Among about 95,000 distinct CDR3 sequences listed, approximately 3.3% were seen once. The sample was PBMCs. The source of these receptors is a woman between 18 and 30 years old with multiple sclerosis. The CDR3 runs from the conserved cysteine through the conserved F or W. A D gene is named only where the DNA matches it firmly. Not all rows give a size; the values are once, few, many and, for expanded clones, a class.

>many|TRBJ2-3|.|TRBV5-1
TGCGCCAGCCACCATACGCAGTATTTT
CASHHTQYF
>many|TRBJ2-7|.|TRBV7-9
TGTGCCAGCCGACCGACAGGGGAGGGCGAGCAGTACTTC
CASRPTGEGEQYF
>many|TRBJ2-7|TRBD1|TRBV4-1
TGCGCCAGCAGCCAAGAACCCGGACAGGGGGTCGACGAGCAGTACTTC
CASSQEPGQGVDEQYF
>many|TRBJ2-7|TRBD2|TRBV6-5
TGTGCCAGCAGTTACCAACTAGCGGTACTAGCCGAGCAGTACTTC
CASSYQLAVLAEQYF
>many|TRBJ1-6|.|TRBV27
TGTGCCAGCAGTTTGTTGGGGGGGAGAGTCTATAATTCACCCCTCCACTTT
CASSLLGGRVYNSPLHF
>many|TRBJ1-1|.|TRBV20-1
TGCAGTGCTAGAGCTGGGCAGGGATCCACTGAAGCTTTCTTT
CSARAGQGSTEAFF
>many|TRBJ2-7|.|TRBV12-5
TGTGCTAGTGGTTTGGTTCACGTCTACGAGCAGTACTTC
CASGLVHVYEQYF
>many|TRBJ2-5|TRBD1|TRBV7-6
TGTGCCAGCAGCCAACGACAGGGTCTAAGGCAGACCCAGTACTTC
CASSQRQGLRQTQYF
>many|TRBJ2-3|.|TRBV6-6
TGTGCCAGCAGTCCCCTAGACCCTGGTGGAGATACGCAGTATTTT
CASSPLDPGGDTQYF
>.|TRBJ1-1|.|TRBV20-1
TGCAGTGCAACCAGGGATACCACTGAAGCTTTCTTT
CSATRDTTEAFF
>many|TRBJ2-2|.|TRBV3-1
TGTGCCAGCAGCCAAGACCCGGGTTGGGCGACCGGGGAGCTGTTTTTT
CASSQDPGWATGELFF
>many|TRBJ2-7|TRBD2|TRBV28
TGTGCCAGCAGTTTAGCGCGGGAGTACCACGAGCAGTACTTC
CASSLAREYHEQYF
>many|TRBJ2-5|.|TRBV3-1
TGTGCCAGCAGCCAATCAGATCGAACCACTGAGACCCAGTACTTC
CASSQSDRTTETQYF
>many|TRBJ2-5|.|TRBV20-1
TGCAGTGCTAGAGATGCGGGTAGCTCTGAGACCCAGTACTTC
CSARDAGSSETQYF
>many|TRBJ2-2|TRBD1|TRBV25-1
TGTGCCAGCAGACTCGGACAGGGGGACGCCGGGGAGCTGTTTTTT
CASRLGQGDAGELFF
>many|TRBJ1-3|.|TRBV6-1
TGTGCCAGCAGTGTGGACGGTGGTCCCTCTGGAAACACCATATATTTT
CASSVDGGPSGNTIYF
>many|TRBJ2-1|TRBD1|TRBV5-1
TGCGCCAGCAGTAGACAGGGGTTCGATGAGCAGTTCTTC
CASSRQGFDEQFF
>many|TRBJ2-3|TRBD2|TRBV4-1
TGCGCCAGCAGCCAGGGGGACAGCAGAGGACTAGCGGGAGGTTTTATTGCCGATACGCAGTATTTT
CASSQGDSRGLAGGFIADTQYF
>many|TRBJ2-5|.|TRBV20-1
TGCAGTGCCAGTAAACAGGGAGGGAAGACCCAGTACTTC
CSASKQGGKTQYF
>few|TRBJ2-2|TRBD1|TRBV2
TGTGCCAGCAGGGTGGACAGGGGCACCGGGGAGCTGTTTTTT
CASRVDRGTGELFF
>many|TRBJ2-3|.|TRBV7-9
TGTGCCGGGGGGACATTTCCCACAGATACGCAGTATTTT
CAGGTFPTDTQYF
>many|TRBJ2-1|.|TRBV4-2
TGTGCCAGCAGCCAAGAAGAGGGGGAGGGTCACAATGAGCAGTTCTTC
CASSQEEGEGHNEQFF
>many|TRBJ2-1|TRBD2|TRBV9
TGTGCCAGCAGCCTCGGGACTAGCGGCGGCAATGAGCAGTTCTTC
CASSLGTSGGNEQFF
>many|TRBJ2-3|.|TRBV5-1
TGCGCCAGCAGCTCAACTCCCGGGAAGCTCACAGATACGCAGTATTTT
CASSSTPGKLTDTQYF
>many|TRBJ2-7|.|TRBV5-1
TGCGCCAGCAGCTTGTATACAGGGCCCTACGAGCAGTACTTC
CASSLYTGPYEQYF
>many|TRBJ1-2|.|TRBV15
TGTGCCACCAGCAGGGACGGAAACTATGGCTACACCTTC
CATSRDGNYGYTF
>many|TRBJ2-5|TRBD1|TRBV28
TGTGCCAGCAAGGGACAGGGGGGTCGAAAGGGAGAGACCCAGTACTTC
CASKGQGGRKGETQYF
>many|TRBJ2-7|TRBD1|TRBV10-3
TGTGCCATCAGGACAGGGGGCGCTTACGAGCAGTACTTC
CAIRTGGAYEQYF
>many|TRBJ2-2|.|TRBV7-9
TGTGCCAGCAGCAACAGTGCCGGGGAGCTGTTTTTT
CASSNSAGELFF
>many|TRBJ1-4|.|TRBV5-5
TGTGCCAGCAGCTTTGGGGGTGAAAAACTGTTTTTT
CASSFGGEKLFF
>many|TRBJ2-1|TRBD1|TRBV12-3/TRBV12-4
TGTGCCAGCAGTCTGAAGGGGACAGCCAATTACAATGAGCAGTTCTTC
CASSLKGTANYNEQFF
>many|TRBJ2-2|.|TRBV5-5
TGTGCCAGCAGCTTGGAGTCCCGGGCCGGGGAGCTGTTTTTT
CASSLESRAGELFF